This T cell receptor (beta chain) was retrieved from a study of CD8 T cells in Susac syndrome. RNA amounts of about 0.5 to 1 ug underwent reverse transcription with random hexamers. TCRdb re-analysed the immunoSEQ multiplex PCR reads in MiXCR, keeping a single row per CDR3 protein. The data hold roughly 89,000 distinct CDR3 sequences, with about 96% observed a single time. This sequence originates from a human donor with Susac syndrome. Sequenced sample: CD8+ T cells from PBMCs.

CDR3 nucleotide sequence: TGTGCCAGCACCGCGGGACTGACTTTTAATGAGCAGTTCTTC. Translating it yields CASTAGLTFNEQFF. The chain has TRBV9 and TRBJ2-1; weak D call: TRBD2 (6 bases). CDR3 length: 14 amino acids. The V gene's germline CDR1 is SGDLS and CDR2 YYNGEE. The V and J ends lost 6 bases and 7 bases respectively, with 17 bases between them. Filled out from reference TRBV9 and TRBJ2-1, the complete variable domain reads DSGVTQTPKHLITATGQRVTLRCSPRSGDLSVYWYQQSLDQGLQFLIQYYNGEERAKGNILERFSAQQFPDLHSELNLSSLELGDSALYFCASTAGLTFNEQFFGPGTRLTVL.